This T cell receptor (beta chain) is drawn from a study of blood T cell repertoires in COVID-19. The wider study: Researchers got acute and convalescent COVID-19 samples from the United States, Italy and Spain. Nucleic acid was either cDNA or gDNA, and it came from T cells, B-cell-depleted T cells, or PBMCs.

This clone appeared once. The CDR3 is 19 residues long. Germline CDR1 reads SNHLY; CDR2 reads FYNNEI. V lost 6 bases, J lost 5 bases, and 15 bases stayed unmatched. In the original workflow: Reference gene primer amplification in the assay estimated nucleated cell counts. Using immunoSEQ multiplex PCR, the repertoire was profiled, and TCRdb retains in-frame clones only, with some absent. V, J and clone size are taken as reported in that table, and D and trimming were inferred from the DNA itself. The sample yields tens of thousands of clones, 91% seen once. This sequence was found in a woman aged 45-65 years in a cohort sampled during active COVID-19. The J gene is TRBJ2-6, the V gene TRBV2; 11 nucleotides line up with TRBD2. Sequences were obtained from peripheral blood. The CDR3 DNA reads as TGTGCCAGCAGGGGGGGCGGGACTAGCGGAAGGGATTGGGCCAACGTCCTGACTTTC. As protein: CASRGGGTSGRDWANVLTF.